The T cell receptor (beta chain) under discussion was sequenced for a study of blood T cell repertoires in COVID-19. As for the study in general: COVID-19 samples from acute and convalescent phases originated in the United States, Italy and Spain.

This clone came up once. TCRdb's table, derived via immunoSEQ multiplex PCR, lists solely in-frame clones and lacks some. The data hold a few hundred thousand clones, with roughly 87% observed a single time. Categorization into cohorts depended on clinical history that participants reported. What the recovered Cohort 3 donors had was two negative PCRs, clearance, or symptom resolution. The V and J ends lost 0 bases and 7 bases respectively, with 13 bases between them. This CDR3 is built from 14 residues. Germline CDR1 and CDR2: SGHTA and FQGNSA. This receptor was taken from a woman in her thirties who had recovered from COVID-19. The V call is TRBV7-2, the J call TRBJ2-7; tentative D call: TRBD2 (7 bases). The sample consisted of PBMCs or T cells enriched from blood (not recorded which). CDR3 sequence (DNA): TGTGCCAGCAGCTTAGCTCTAGGGGGGGAGGAGCAGTACTTC. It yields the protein CASSLALGGEEQYF.